A selection of T cell receptor beta chains follows, all from one sample in a study of CD8 T cells in Susac syndrome. A single record per CDR3 protein comes from TCRdb applying MiXCR to the immunoSEQ multiplex PCR reads. The table lists around 170,000 distinct CDR3 sequences, 90% to 97% of them singletons, with approximately 0.12% in the top ten. Material: CD4+ T cells from PBMCs. These receptors came from a human donor with Susac syndrome. CDR3s include the opening cysteine and the closing phenylalanine or tryptophan. D genes are given only for firm matches. Clone size is shown for a subset of rows, as once, few, many or a class of expanded clone.

V: TRBV20-1
J: TRBJ2-5
D: NA
size: NA
CDR3: CSAPRPGGKETQYF
DNA: TGCAGTGCCCCCCGGCCCGGGGGTAAAGAGACCCAGTACTTC

V: TRBV5-1
J: TRBJ2-5
D: NA
size: NA
CDR3: CASSLARGLQETQYF
DNA: TGCGCCAGCAGCTTGGCCCGAGGACTCCAAGAGACCCAGTACTTC

V: TRBV4-3
J: TRBJ1-2
D: NA
size: NA
CDR3: CASSQETNLLYGYTF
DNA: TGCGCCAGCAGCCAAGAGACGAATCTCCTCTATGGCTACACCTTC

V: TRBV3-1
J: TRBJ2-2
D: TRBD2
size: NA
CDR3: CASSLLTSRVTGELFF
DNA: TGTGCCAGCAGTCTCTTGACTAGCCGCGTCACCGGGGAGCTGTTTTTT

V: TRBV7-9
J: TRBJ1-1
D: NA
size: NA
CDR3: CASSPSHRTEAFF
DNA: TGTGCCAGCAGCCCGAGCCATAGGACTGAAGCTTTCTTT

V: TRBV30
J: TRBJ2-7
D: TRBD2
size: NA
CDR3: CAAGVPSYEQYF
DNA: TGTGCCGCGGGGGTACCATCCTACGAGCAGTACTTC

V: TRBV2
J: TRBJ2-1
D: TRBD1
size: NA
CDR3: CASRRTGGNEQFF
DNA: TGTGCCAGCCGACGGACAGGGGGGAATGAGCAGTTCTTC

V: TRBV28
J: TRBJ1-1
D: NA
size: NA
CDR3: CASSFQGTEAFF
DNA: TGTGCCAGCAGTTTTCAAGGGACTGAAGCTTTCTTT

V: TRBV6-6
J: TRBJ1-1
D: NA
size: NA
CDR3: CASSYLNTEAFF
DNA: TGTGCCAGCAGTTACCTGAACACTGAAGCTTTCTTT

V: TRBV20-1
J: TRBJ2-5
D: TRBD2
size: NA
CDR3: CSASVIAGGLWETQYF
DNA: TGCAGTGCTAGCGTTATAGCGGGAGGCCTCTGGGAGACCCAGTACTTC

V: TRBV12-3/TRBV12-4
J: TRBJ2-4
D: TRBD2
size: NA
CDR3: CASTVMRSSGILAKNIQYF
DNA: TGTGCCAGCACCGTAATGAGGTCTAGCGGGATTCTAGCCAAAAACATTCAGTACTTC

V: TRBV14
J: TRBJ1-2
D: TRBD1
size: NA
CDR3: CASSQETGFMSGYTF
DNA: TGTGCCAGCAGCCAGGAGACAGGGTTTATGTCGGGCTACACCTTC

V: TRBV27
J: TRBJ2-1
D: NA
size: once
CDR3: CASRTGRAQGINEQFF
DNA: TGTGCCAGTAGGACGGGCCGGGCCCAAGGGATCAATGAGCAGTTCTTC

V: TRBV18
J: TRBJ1-5
D: NA
size: NA
CDR3: CASSLEGGYNQPQHF
DNA: TGTGCCAGCTCACTCGAGGGAGGGTACAATCAGCCCCAGCATTTT

V: TRBV12-3/TRBV12-4
J: TRBJ1-1
D: NA
size: NA
CDR3: CASLGVQGQAFF
DNA: TGTGCCAGCTTAGGGGTACAGGGCCAAGCTTTCTTT

V: TRBV20-1
J: TRBJ2-3
D: NA
size: NA
CDR3: CSAPDLKPDTQYF
DNA: TGCAGTGCTCCGGACCTCAAGCCAGATACGCAGTATTTT

V: TRBV30
J: TRBJ2-7
D: TRBD1
size: NA
CDR3: CASQGVPSYEQYF
DNA: TGTGCCTCACAGGGGGTACCCTCCTACGAGCAGTACTTC

V: TRBV4-3
J: TRBJ2-7
D: TRBD1
size: NA
CDR3: CASSLDRGPYEQYF
DNA: TGCGCCAGCAGCCTAGACAGGGGGCCTTACGAGCAGTACTTC

V: TRBV6-6
J: TRBJ1-2
D: NA
size: NA
CDR3: CASSLTTDYGYTF
DNA: TGTGCCAGCAGTTTGACAACAGACTATGGCTACACCTTC

V: TRBV6-2/TRBV6-3
J: TRBJ2-7
D: NA
size: NA
CDR3: CASGLARSYEQYF
DNA: TGTGCCAGCGGCCTAGCGCGCTCCTACGAGCAGTACTTC

V: TRBV29-1
J: TRBJ2-1
D: NA
size: NA
CDR3: CSVDPPNEQFF
DNA: TGCAGCGTTGACCCCCCAAATGAGCAGTTCTTC